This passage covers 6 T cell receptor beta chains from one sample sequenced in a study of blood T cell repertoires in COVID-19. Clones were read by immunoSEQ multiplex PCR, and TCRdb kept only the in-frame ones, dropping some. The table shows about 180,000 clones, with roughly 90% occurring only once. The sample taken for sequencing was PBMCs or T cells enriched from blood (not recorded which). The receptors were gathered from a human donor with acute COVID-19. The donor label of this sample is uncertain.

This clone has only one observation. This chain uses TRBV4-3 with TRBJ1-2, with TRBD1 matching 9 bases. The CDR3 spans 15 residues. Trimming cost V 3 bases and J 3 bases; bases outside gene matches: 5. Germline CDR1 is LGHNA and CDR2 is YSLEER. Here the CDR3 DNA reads TGCGCCAGCAGCCACAAACAGGGGGCTGACTATGGCTACACCTTC. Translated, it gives CASSHKQGADYGYTF.

This chain's CDR3 is CASSFAGGNTGELFF. CDR3 coding DNA: TGCGCCAGCAGCTTCGCGGGGGGTAACACCGGGGAGCTGTTTTTT. V usage is TRBV5-1 and J usage is TRBJ2-2; 8 bases are a match to TRBD2. CDR1 and CDR2 (germline): SGHRS, YFSETQ. The CDR3 extends over 15 amino acids. V gave up 2 bases and J gave up 2 bases; unmatched junction bases: 2.

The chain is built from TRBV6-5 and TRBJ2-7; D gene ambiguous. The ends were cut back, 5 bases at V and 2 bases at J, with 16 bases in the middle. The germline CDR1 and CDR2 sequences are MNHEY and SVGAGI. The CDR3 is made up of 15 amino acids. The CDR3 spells CASSPPGQAPYEQYF. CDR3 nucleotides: TGTGCCAGCAGTCCGCCTGGCCAGGCCCCCTACGAGCAGTACTTC.

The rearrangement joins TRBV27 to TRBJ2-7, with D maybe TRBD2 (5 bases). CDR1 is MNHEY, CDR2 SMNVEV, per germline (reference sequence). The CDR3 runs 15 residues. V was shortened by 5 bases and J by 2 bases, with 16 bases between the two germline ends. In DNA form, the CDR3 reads TGTGCCAGCAGTCTCCGGGGTCCCGGGGCCTACGAGCAGTACTTC. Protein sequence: CASSLRGPGAYEQYF.

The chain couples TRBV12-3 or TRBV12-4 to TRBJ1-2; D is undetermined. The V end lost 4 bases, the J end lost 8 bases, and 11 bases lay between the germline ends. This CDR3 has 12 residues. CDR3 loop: CASSSPRGGYTF. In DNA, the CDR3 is TGTGCCAGCAGTTCACCCCGGGGAGGCTACACCTTC.

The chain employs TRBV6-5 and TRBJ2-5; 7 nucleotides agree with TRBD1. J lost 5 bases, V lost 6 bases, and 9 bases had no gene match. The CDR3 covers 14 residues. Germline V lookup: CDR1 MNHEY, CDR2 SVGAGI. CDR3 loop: CASSPGTVSETQYF. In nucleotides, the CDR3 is TGTGCCAGCAGCCCCGGGACAGTGAGCGAGACCCAGTACTTC.